What follows describes a single TCR beta chain. Its matching antigen is unknown. The source of the sample is a study of shared clonotypes between healthy human individuals. TCRdb's table, derived via immunoSEQ multiplex PCR, lists solely in-frame clones and lacks some. The data contain almost 700,000 clones, about 91% of them seen just once; the ten biggest clones take up about 24%. In the naive CD8 group, cells lacked CD45RO and were positively selected for CCR7, so terminally differentiated effector memory CD45RA+ cells were left out. The CDR3 spans 16 residues. CDR1 is MNHEY, CDR2 SMNVEV, per germline (reference sequence). V was clipped by 2 bases and J by 3 bases, with 14 bases between them. General study points: Clonotype sharing across a few donors was observed for roughly 5% of naive CD4 clonotypes. The expectation was that sequencing depth would affect clonotype sharing among donors. Blood was the sole source, and tissue repertoires probably differ.

The rearrangement uses TRBV27 and TRBJ1-5, with a tentative D call TRBD1 (5 bases). This receptor was identified in a man in his thirties or forties in good health. The sample taken for sequencing was naive CD8+ T cells sorted from blood. CDR3 residues: CASSLTGRSYNQPQHF. CDR3 bases: TGTGCCAGCAGTTTAACGGGACGGTCCTACAATCAGCCCCAGCATTTT.